Following are 12 T cell receptor beta chains from one sample sequenced in a study of cytomegalovirus exposure and HLA in healthy donors. The PCR contained 60 Vbeta and 13 Jbeta primers. Sequencing used immunoSEQ multiplex PCR; TCRdb keeps in-frame clones, though not all of them. The sample includes more than 100,000 clones, approximately 75% of them seen just once. Material: PBMCs. These receptors were obtained from a male donor in good health and CMV-seronegative.

In its sample, this clone was seen once. The rearrangement joins TRBV4-1 to TRBJ2-7; TRBD1 matches at 12 bases. Unmatched junction bases numbered 6, after V lost 0 bases and J lost 3 bases. The CDR3 is 17 amino acids. From germline, CDR1 is MGHRA and CDR2 YSYEKL. The CDR3 sequence is CASSQEPGQGAFYEQYF. DNA of the CDR3: TGCGCCAGCAGCCAAGAACCGGGACAGGGGGCATTCTACGAGCAGTACTTC.

CDR3 amino acids: CASVGGVPNEQFF. The CDR3 DNA follows: TGTGCCAGCGTTGGCGGTGTCCCCAATGAGCAGTTCTTC. This chain joins TRBV6-1 and TRBJ2-1; unclear D gene. V gave up 8 bases and J gave up 6 bases, with 14 bases separating them. CDR3 size: 13 residues. Germline V gene data show CDR1 as MNHNS and CDR2 as SASEGT.

The gene calls are TRBV6-4 and TRBJ1-1; 7 bases are a match to TRBD1. This CDR3 is built from 14 residues. Per the germline V gene, CDR1 is MRHNA and CDR2 is SNTAGT. The V segment lost 7 bases and the J segment 1 base; nucleotides outside the gene matches: 6. The CDR3: CASNHRGQNTEAFF. The CDR3 coding sequence is TGTGCCAGCAACCACAGGGGCCAGAACACTGAAGCTTTCTTT.

The chain employs TRBV2 and TRBJ1-4, with 7 bases lining up with TRBD1. Unmatched junction bases numbered 14, after V lost 6 bases and J lost 10 bases. The CDR3 spans 15 residues. Germline assignment: CDR1 SNHLY and CDR2 FYNNEI. CDR3 nucleotides: TGTGCCAGCAGGGCTGACAGGGAATGGTACGGAAAACTGTTTTTT. Amino acid sequence: CASRADREWYGKLFF.

V and J are TRBV14 and TRBJ1-2; 8 bases are shared with TRBD1. CDR1 SGHDN and CDR2 FVKESK come from the germline V gene. The trim removed 6 bases at V and 7 bases at J, leaving 7 bases unmatched. The CDR3 covers 13 residues. The CDR3 bases are TGTGCCAGCAGAACGACAGGGGTAACTGGCTACACCTTC. Its translation: CASRTTGVTGYTF. The entire variable domain, with the rest obtained from reference TRBV14 and TRBJ1-2, is as follows: EAGVTQFPSHSVIEKGQTVTLRCDPISGHDNLYWYRRVMGKEIKFLLHFVKESKQDESGMPNNRFLAERTGGTYSTLKVQPAELEDSGVYFCASRTTGVTGYTFGSGTRLTVV.

The chain uses TRBV4-2 and TRBJ1-3, with 8 bases lining up with TRBD1. Per germline, CDR1 LGHNA and CDR2 YNFKEQ. CDR3 length equals 17 residues. Unmatched junction bases numbered 7, after V lost 1 base and J lost 2 bases. CDR3 nucleotide sequence: TGTGCCAGCAGCCAAGCGGACAGGGCCATGACTGGAAACACCATATATTTT. Its translation: CASSQADRAMTGNTIYF.

The J gene is TRBJ2-5, the V gene TRBV5-4, with 8 nucleotides matching TRBD2. The V gene's germline CDR1 is SGHNT and CDR2 YYREEE (reference sequence). CDR3 size: 14 residues. Trimming cost V 3 bases and J 5 bases; bases outside gene matches: 6. CDR3 in DNA: TGTGCCAGCAGCTCCGGGGGGGCCGTGGAGACCCAGTACTTC. Encoded protein: CASSSGGAVETQYF.

The rearrangement joins TRBV30 to TRBJ1-1; TRBD1 is a possible D gene (5 bases). CDR1 GTSNPN and CDR2 SVGIG come from the germline V gene (reference sequence). The CDR3 loop spans 13 amino acids. V lost 7 bases and J lost 1, with 13 bases in between. The CDR3 DNA sequence: TGTGCCTATTGCCGGGACTGGAACACTGAAGCTTTCTTT. Encoded protein: CAYCRDWNTEAFF.

The chain employs TRBV4-1 and TRBJ1-5, with 9 bases identical to TRBD1. V was pared by 0 bases and J by 4 bases, with 1 base of the junction left unmatched. Germline V gene lookup returns CDR1 MGHRA and CDR2 YSYEKL. The CDR3 sequence is 15 residues long. CDR3 bases: TGCGCCAGCAGCCAAGAGACAGGGGGGAATCAGCCCCAGCATTTT. Its translation is CASSQETGGNQPQHF.

This clone was seen a handful of times. The chain has TRBV18 and TRBJ2-3; 11 bases are shared with TRBD1. CDR3 length: 14 amino acids. V lost 6 bases to trimming and J lost 4 bases; unmatched junction nucleotides: 3. CDR1 KGHSH and CDR2 LQKENI come from the germline V gene. The chain's CDR3 is CASSSDRGPDTQYF. DNA of the CDR3: TGTGCCAGCTCGTCGGACAGGGGGCCAGATACGCAGTATTTT.

The chain links TRBV4-3 to TRBJ2-7; 7 positions match TRBD2. J lost 3 bases, V lost 0 bases, and 8 bases had no gene match. The CDR3 loop spans 16 amino acids. CDR1 and CDR2 (germline): LGHNA, YSLEER. CDR3 DNA: TGCGCCAGCAGCCAAGATCGAGGCGGGAGTCTCTACGAGCAGTACTTC. Protein: CASSQDRGGSLYEQYF.

This chain uses TRBV6-6 with TRBJ2-7; 10 bases align to TRBD1. CDR3 length equals 12 residues. V lost 8 bases to trimming and J lost 5 bases; unmatched junction nucleotides: 3. CDR1 and CDR2 from the germline V gene are MNHNY and SVGAGI (reference sequence). CDR3: CASADRGDEQYF. CDR3 bases: TGTGCCAGCGCGGACAGGGGGGACGAGCAGTACTTC.